This T cell receptor (beta chain) originates from a study of cytomegalovirus exposure and HLA in healthy donors (dated by TCRdb to about 2017). Describing the broader study: According to an earlier analysis of around 600 of the donors, 200 million or so T cells yielded 90 million to 130 million unique TCR beta sequences and 276 Gb of sequence data. An early release that covered fewer than 800 HLA-typed donors contained around 330 gigabases of sequencing data and 75 million to 100 million unique TCR sequences. Of the 300 to 400 genotyped donors, roughly 85% fell in the genetic ancestry cluster associated with self-reported Caucasian donors. The study aimed to test whether cataloging public T cell receptors could reveal signatures of past pathogen exposure. Using immunosequencing, the study profiled T cell repertoires from about 610 subjects and related those repertoires to cytomegalovirus serostatus. Besides the first cohort of around 700 subjects, a separate validation cohort made up of some 110 different subjects was used. The study combined high-throughput TCR immunosequencing, statistical association of individual TCRs with disease status, and machine learning to predict cytomegalovirus infection status. In a later analysis, previously published TCR beta repertoires from more than 500 donors were re-analyzed and high-resolution HLA genotyping was added so that TCR occurrence patterns could be studied. Rather than using new phenotypic data, the later analysis identified candidate immune exposures from TCR beta sequences and from how often those sequences occurred across donors. An earlier analysis of several hundred of the donors applied high-throughput TCR beta sequencing to assess whether each TCR beta V gene segment acted as functional or pseudogenic. Donor age, sex, ethnicity and CMV serostatus were compiled together with the repertoire data. A later genetic analysis took genome-wide SNP genotypes for about 60% of the roughly 670 donors and used that subset as a discovery cohort. All discovery cohort repertoires had been generated on a single sequencing platform. HLA typing covered class I and class II loci at four-digit resolution. Typing coverage differed by locus: A, B, C, DRB1 and DQB1 were typed in roughly 620-630 donors, DQA1 in 500 to 550, DPA1 in roughly 590, and DPB1 in just under 490. Because of strong linkage in the cohort, five DR-DQ haplotypes were treated as single units for association and clustering. Among some 400 genotyped donors of the cohort, an average of approximately 220,000 unique TCR beta nucleotide sequences was sequenced per donor, of which about 19% were non-productive. Overall results and qualifications from the work: According to a later analysis, TCR association rates differed among HLA loci, with DRB1 alleles showing the most associated TCRs and HLA-C alleles showing the fewest. Immune exposure information for the cohort was limited to CMV serostatus. Because counts were too low, some 17 rarely observed V segments, including chromosome 9 orphons, were excluded from the earlier analysis of fewer than 650 of the donors. The presence/absence analyses assumed that sequencing depth was roughly uniform across donors, and that assumption may not be true. A later genetic analysis reported fewer N-insertions in productive TCRs among donors in an Asian-associated ancestry cluster than the roughly 670-donor mean. Strong co-occurrence of HLA alleles, especially DR and DQ, made assigning TCR associations to individual alleles difficult. A group of highly shared sequence variants was considered likely to be a technical artifact of the sequencing pipeline. Some IMGT-functional V segments, including TRBV6-2 and TRBV6-3, could not be distinguished by the 87-base-pair reads and were therefore excluded. In the study, about 150 TCR beta chains were listed as associated with cytomegalovirus. Broadly in line with IMGT annotations, most TCR beta V segments showed up in productive rearrangements about 90% or about 30% of the time in an earlier analysis of 587 of the donors. According to a later analysis, parvovirus B19, influenza, CMV and Epstein-Barr virus appeared linked to several top co-occurrence clusters. The authors suggested that the approach could potentially be generalized to other disease states and immunological phenotypes. A further reported finding was that TCR beta sequences accurately predicted the HLA-A and HLA-B alleles for most subjects in the first cohort. Because HLA typing was unavailable for some donors at each locus, only the typed subset was used in association tests. Correlated functional status among segregating V segments might reflect linkage disequilibrium, but an unknown experimental factor could not be ruled out. A later analysis found that HLA-associated TCR beta chains were more clonally expanded and had lower generation probabilities than equally common non-associated chains. In a later analysis, most CMV-associated TCR beta chains were found to appear HLA-restricted, with HLA associations seemingly driven largely by CMV exposure. In both the original and validation cohorts, the classifier was reported to diagnose cytomegalovirus status with high specificity and sensitivity. Most TCR sequences were observed very rarely across donors, whereas some public TCRs were present in many individuals. Only TCR beta chains were sequenced in this cohort, and the absence of alpha or paired-chain data limited detectable features. Specific HLA alleles were associated with more than 15,000 TCR beta sequences at a false discovery rate of 0.05 in a later analysis. In vitro tests confirmed that a few of the cytomegalovirus-associated TCR beta chains recognize cytomegalovirus antigens. V-gene and J-gene trimming of TCR beta chains was associated with a missense DCLRE1C variant in a later genetic analysis, and the association was replicated in an independent cohort.

V is clipped by 7 bases and J by 2 bases, and the sequence between their germline boundaries is 9 bases long. The CDR3, from cysteine to phenylalanine, totals 13 residues. The sequence is cut down to CDR3 DNA, 39 bases in frame from base 1. According to the germline V gene (reference sequence), CDR1 reads LNHDA and CDR2 reads SQIVND. The cohort consisted of 670 or so healthy bone marrow donors. At the time of sampling, every cohort member was nominally healthy, though immune exposures that went unrecorded were likely present. The donor was CMV seropositive and was included in the group of 250 to 350 seropositive cohort members. A peripheral blood sample was collected from each donor, and TCR beta sequencing was performed on peripheral blood mononuclear cells. Genomic DNA extraction from the blood cell samples was performed with the Qiagen DNeasy Blood Extraction Kit. For this clone: The antigen this receptor binds is unknown. No qualities accompany the bases; no much larger clone lies one base away.

Libraries came from the immunoSEQ multiplex PCR assay. For the multiplex PCR, a mixture combining 60 forward primers for TCR Vbeta segments and 13 reverse primers for TCR Jbeta segments was used. The CDR3 region of rearranged TCR beta genes was amplified from genomic DNA by a multiplex PCR assay. The Illumina HiSeq System was used to sequence the amplified TCR beta libraries as 87-base-pair reads. The study's own analysis went as follows. In a later analysis, tens of millions of unique TCR beta chains were counted across the roughly 610 repertoires, and about 10 million of these chains were shared by at least two donors. To remove PCR and sequencing errors, raw reads were error-corrected and collapsed into unique sequences using a nearest-neighbor algorithm that merged closely related sequences. CDR3 sequences were aligned to IMGT reference sequences to assign V, D and J gene segments. For a sequence to be retained, a match of at least six nucleotides to both a V gene segment and a J gene segment was required. A rearrangement counted as productive if the CDR3 had no stop codons and remained in frame with V and J, and every other rearrangement counted as non-productive. Following IMGT convention, CDR3 was defined as the stretch from the second conserved V-encoded cysteine up to the conserved J-encoded phenylalanine. Sequences without an unambiguous match to a single V gene segment were excluded from the earlier analysis of several hundred of the donors. An earlier analysis of just under 600 of the donors called V segments functional above 56.7% productive rearrangements and segregating when the between-donor standard deviation exceeded 5%. A statistical classification framework was built for diagnosing cytomegalovirus status from the catalog of TCR beta chain sequences. In a later analysis, TCR nucleotide sequences were compared against IMGT/GENE-DB human TR gene sequences so that V and J genes could be assigned. A later analysis assigned CDR3 sequences and most-parsimonious VDJ recombination scenarios with the TCRdist pipeline. In a later analysis, each TCR beta chain was defined by its CDR3 amino acid sequence together with its V-gene family, and reads without a unique V-gene family were excluded. As a way to deal with suspected cross-contamination and a sequencing artifact, a later analysis dropped 592 nucleotide sequences that were highly shared and had low generation probability. For each public chain, a later analysis derived a clonal expansion index from normalized ranks of inferred template counts within each repertoire. In a later analysis, generation probabilities were computed using a VDJ recombination model fitted to out-of-frame rearrangements, and the results were checked against IGoR. A later analysis scored TCR-TCR, TCR-HLA and TCR-CMV co-occurrence with hypergeometric tests, applying a repertoire-size bias correction to TCR pairs. In a later analysis, false discovery rates were estimated by permuting HLA or CMV assignments 20 times. A later analysis grouped co-occurring TCRs with DBSCAN, adding TCRdist sequence similarity when clustering within HLA-allele-positive subsets. For co-occurrence clustering, repertoires with fewer than 30,000 or more than 120,000 public chains were excluded, along with 5 or 6 repertoires with anomalous nucleotide sharing. TCRdb carries this immuneACCESS record with in-frame sequences only. Its versions omit some clonotypes, under half of them owing to an unresolved V gene in the studies checked, with the rest unexplained. That table supplies the V and J calls and clone size; D and trimming were determined from the DNA. Counted in this sample were 270,000 or so clones; roughly 90% of them appeared once. The biggest ten clones account for 3.5% to 4% of the sample.

The rearranged chain carries TRBV19 and TRBJ1-5; a tentative D match to TRBD1 spans 6 bases. This TCR was sampled from a man in his forties in good health and CMV-seropositive. The source material was PBMCs. The CDR3 amino acid sequence is: CASKGGGNQPQHF. The nucleotide sequence reads as follows: TGTGCCAGTAAAGGGGGGGGCAATCAGCCCCAGCATTTT.